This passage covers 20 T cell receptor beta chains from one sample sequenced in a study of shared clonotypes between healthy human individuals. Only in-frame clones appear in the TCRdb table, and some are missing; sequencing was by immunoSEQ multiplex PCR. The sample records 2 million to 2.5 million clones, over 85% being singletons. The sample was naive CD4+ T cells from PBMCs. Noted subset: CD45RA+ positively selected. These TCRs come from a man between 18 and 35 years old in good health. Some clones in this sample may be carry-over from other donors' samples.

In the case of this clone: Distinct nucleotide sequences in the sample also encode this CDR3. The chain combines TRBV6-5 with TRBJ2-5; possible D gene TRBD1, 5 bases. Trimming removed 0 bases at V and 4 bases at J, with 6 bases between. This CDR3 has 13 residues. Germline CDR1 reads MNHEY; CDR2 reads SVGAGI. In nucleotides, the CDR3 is TGTGCCAGCAGTTACTCTGGGGCAGAGACCCAGTACTTC. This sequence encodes CASSYSGAETQYF.

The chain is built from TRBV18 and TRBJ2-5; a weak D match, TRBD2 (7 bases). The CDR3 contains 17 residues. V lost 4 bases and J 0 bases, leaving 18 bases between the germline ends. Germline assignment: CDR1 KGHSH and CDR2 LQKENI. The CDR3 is CASSREGPQGYQETQYF. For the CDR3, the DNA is TGTGCCAGCTCACGGGAGGGGCCTCAGGGGTACCAAGAGACCCAGTACTTC.

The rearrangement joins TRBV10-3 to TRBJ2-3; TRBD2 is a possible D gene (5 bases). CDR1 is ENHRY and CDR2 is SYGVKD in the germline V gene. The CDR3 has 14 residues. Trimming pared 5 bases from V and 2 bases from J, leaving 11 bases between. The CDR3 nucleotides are TGTGCCATCAGTCCCCCGGGGATCACAGATACGCAGTATTTT. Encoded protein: CAISPPGITDTQYF.

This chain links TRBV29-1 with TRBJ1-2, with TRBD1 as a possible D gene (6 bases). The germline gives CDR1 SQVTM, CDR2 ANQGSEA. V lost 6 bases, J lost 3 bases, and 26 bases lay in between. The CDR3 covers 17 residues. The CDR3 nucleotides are TGCAGCGTCGGGCCGCACAGGACAGAACGGCTGGACTATGGCTACACCTTC. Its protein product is CSVGPHRTERLDYGYTF.

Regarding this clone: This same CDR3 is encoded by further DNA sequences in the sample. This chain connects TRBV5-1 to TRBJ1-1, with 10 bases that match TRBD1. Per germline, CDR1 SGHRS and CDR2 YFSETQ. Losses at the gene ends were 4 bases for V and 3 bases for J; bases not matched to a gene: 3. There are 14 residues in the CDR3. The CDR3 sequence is CASSRDRGDTEAFF. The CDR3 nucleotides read TGCGCCAGCAGCAGGGACAGGGGTGACACTGAAGCTTTCTTT.

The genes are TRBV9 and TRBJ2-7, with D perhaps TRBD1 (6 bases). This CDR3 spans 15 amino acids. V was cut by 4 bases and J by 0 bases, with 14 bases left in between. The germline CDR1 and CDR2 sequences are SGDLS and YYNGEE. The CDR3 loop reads CASSILSDSSYEQYF. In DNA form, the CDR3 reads TGTGCCAGCAGCATATTGTCGGACAGCTCCTACGAGCAGTACTTC.

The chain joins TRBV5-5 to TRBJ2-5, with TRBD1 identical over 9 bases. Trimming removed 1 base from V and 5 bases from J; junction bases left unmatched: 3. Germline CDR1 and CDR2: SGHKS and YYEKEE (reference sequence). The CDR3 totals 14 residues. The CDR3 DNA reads TGTGCCAGCAGCTTGACGACAGGGGGGGAGACCCAGTACTTC. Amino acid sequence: CASSLTTGGETQYF.

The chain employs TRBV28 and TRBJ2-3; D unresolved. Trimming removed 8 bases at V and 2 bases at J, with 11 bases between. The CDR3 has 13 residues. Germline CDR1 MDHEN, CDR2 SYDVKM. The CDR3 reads CASLTGPTDTQYF. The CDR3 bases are TGTGCCAGCTTGACGGGCCCCACAGATACGCAGTATTTT.

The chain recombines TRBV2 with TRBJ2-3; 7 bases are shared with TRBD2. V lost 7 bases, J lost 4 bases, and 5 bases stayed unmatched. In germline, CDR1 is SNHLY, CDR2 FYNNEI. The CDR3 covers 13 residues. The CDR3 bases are TGTGCCAGCAATGGGGGGGTGGCAGATACGCAGTATTTT. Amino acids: CASNGGVADTQYF.

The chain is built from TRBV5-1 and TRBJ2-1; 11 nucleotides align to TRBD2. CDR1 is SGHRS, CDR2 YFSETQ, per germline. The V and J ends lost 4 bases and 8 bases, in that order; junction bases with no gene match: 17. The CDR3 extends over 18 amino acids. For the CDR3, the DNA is TGCGCCAGCAGCCACGGGATATTAGCGGGAGGGTCGGTCGATGAGCAGTTCTTC. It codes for CASSHGILAGGSVDEQFF.

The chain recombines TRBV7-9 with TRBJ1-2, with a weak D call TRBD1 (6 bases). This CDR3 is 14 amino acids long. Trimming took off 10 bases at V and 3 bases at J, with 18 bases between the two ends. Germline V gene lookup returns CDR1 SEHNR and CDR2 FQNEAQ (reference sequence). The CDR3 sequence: CATAGTGTHYGYTF. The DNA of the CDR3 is TGTGCCACCGCTGGCACCGGGACACACTATGGCTACACCTTC. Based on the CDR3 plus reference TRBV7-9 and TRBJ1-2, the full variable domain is DTGVSQNPRHKITKRGQNVTFRCDPISEHNRLYWYRQTLGQGPEFLTYFQNEAQLEKSRLLSDRFSAERPKGSFSTLEIQRTEQGDSAMYLCATAGTGTHYGYTFGSGTRLTVV.

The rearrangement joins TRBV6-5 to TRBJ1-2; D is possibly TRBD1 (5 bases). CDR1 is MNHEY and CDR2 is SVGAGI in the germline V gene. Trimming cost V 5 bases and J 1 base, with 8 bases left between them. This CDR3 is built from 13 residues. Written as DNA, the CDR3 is TGTGCCAGCAGTCCCGACAGTAACTATGGCTACACCTTC. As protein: CASSPDSNYGYTF.

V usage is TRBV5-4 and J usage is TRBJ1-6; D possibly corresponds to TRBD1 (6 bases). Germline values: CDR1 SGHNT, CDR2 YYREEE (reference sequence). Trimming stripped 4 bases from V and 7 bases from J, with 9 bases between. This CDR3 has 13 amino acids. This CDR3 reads CASSDRRNSPLHF. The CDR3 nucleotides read TGTGCCAGCAGCGACAGGCGGAATTCACCCCTCCACTTT.

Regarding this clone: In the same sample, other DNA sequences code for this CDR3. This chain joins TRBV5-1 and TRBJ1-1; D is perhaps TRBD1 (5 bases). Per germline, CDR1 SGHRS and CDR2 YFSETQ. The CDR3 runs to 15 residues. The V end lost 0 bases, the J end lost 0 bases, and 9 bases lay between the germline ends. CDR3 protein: CASSLVAGLNTEAFF. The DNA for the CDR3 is TGCGCCAGCAGCTTGGTGGCAGGGCTGAACACTGAAGCTTTCTTT. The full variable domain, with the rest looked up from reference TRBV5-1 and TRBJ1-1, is KAGVTQTPRYLIKTRGQQVTLSCSPISGHRSVSWYQQTPGQGLQFLFEYFSETQRNKGNFPGRFSGRQFSNSRSEMNVSTLELGDSALYLCASSLVAGLNTEAFFGQGTRLTVV.

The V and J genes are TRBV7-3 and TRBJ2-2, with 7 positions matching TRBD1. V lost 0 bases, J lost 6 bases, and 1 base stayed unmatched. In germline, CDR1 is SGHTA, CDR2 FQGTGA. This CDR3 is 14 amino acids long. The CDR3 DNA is TGTGCCAGCAGCTTAACGGGACAGTCCGGGGAGCTGTTTTTT. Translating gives CASSLTGQSGELFF.

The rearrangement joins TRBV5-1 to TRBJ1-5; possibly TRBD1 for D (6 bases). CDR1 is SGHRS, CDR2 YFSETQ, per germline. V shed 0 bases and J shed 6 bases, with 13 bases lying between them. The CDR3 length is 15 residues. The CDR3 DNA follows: TGCGCCAGCAGCTTGGATCCGGGGGGCGGTCAGCCCCAGCATTTT. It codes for CASSLDPGGGQPQHF.

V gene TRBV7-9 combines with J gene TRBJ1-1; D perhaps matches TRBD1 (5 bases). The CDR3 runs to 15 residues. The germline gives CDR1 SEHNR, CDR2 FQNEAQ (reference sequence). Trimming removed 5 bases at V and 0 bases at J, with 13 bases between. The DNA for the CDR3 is TGTGCCAGCAGCAATACGGGACTCATGAACACTGAAGCTTTCTTT. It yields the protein CASSNTGLMNTEAFF.

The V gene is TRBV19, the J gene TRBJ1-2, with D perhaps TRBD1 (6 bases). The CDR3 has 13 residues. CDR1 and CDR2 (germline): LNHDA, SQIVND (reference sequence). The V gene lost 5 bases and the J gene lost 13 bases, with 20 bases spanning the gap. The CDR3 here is CASSLDSYGGRTF. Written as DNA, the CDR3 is TGTGCCAGTAGTCTGGACTCCTACGGGGGCCGCACCTTC. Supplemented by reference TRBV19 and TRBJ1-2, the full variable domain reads DGGITQSPKYLFRKEGQNVTLSCEQNLNHDAMYWYRQDPGQGLRLIYYSQIVNDFQKGDIAEGYSVSREKKESFPLTVTSAQKNPTAFYLCASSLDSYGGRTFGSGTRLTVV.

The CDR3 DNA sequence: TGTGCCAGCAGCCCTTGGGACGCCGGACCGTATGGCTACACCTTC. Translated: CASSPWDAGPYGYTF. The chain uses TRBV5-6 and TRBJ1-2; possible D gene TRBD1, 5 bases. Germline loops: CDR1 SGHDT, CDR2 YYEEEE. This CDR3 comprises 15 residues. Trimming stripped 4 bases from V and 5 bases from J, with 18 bases between.

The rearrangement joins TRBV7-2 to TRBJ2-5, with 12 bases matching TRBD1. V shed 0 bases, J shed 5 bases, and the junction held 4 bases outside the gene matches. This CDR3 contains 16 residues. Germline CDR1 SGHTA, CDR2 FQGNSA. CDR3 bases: TGTGCCAGCAGCTTAGCCGGGACAGGGGGCTGGGAGACCCAGTACTTC. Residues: CASSLAGTGGWETQYF.